This T cell receptor (beta chain) was recorded in a study of PD-1 blockade in mismatch repair-deficient tumors. Study background: Patients had around 11 mismatch repair-deficient cancer types, all previously treated and progressing.

Trimming cost V 2 bases and J 6 bases, with 11 bases left between them. CDR1 and CDR2 from the germline V gene are MNHEY and SVGAGI. The CDR3 contains 14 residues. Assay: immunoSEQ multiplex PCR; the TCRdb copy retains only in-frame clones and omits some. The data hold about 49,000 clones, with 77% observed a single time. The chain is built from TRBV6-5 and TRBJ1-5; no firm D call. Sequenced material: PBMCs, taken before pembrolizumab treatment. The sequence was obtained from an adult with mismatch repair-deficient cancer. The CDR3 region is CASSYGSGVQPQHF. In DNA, the CDR3 is TGTGCCAGCAGTTACGGGTCCGGGGTTCAGCCCCAGCATTTT.